The 6 T cell receptor beta chains below were found in one sample sequenced in a study of T-cell reconstitution after alpha-beta-depleted transplantation in children. Researchers prepared the TCRbeta library using unique molecular identifiers, the study reports. MiXCR, applied by TCRdb to the PCR reads, yields one record per CDR3 protein. The sample consists of around 450,000 distinct CDR3 sequences, over 9.5% of them appearing once. Sequences were derived from PBMCs, sampled before TCRalphabeta/CD19-depleted stem cell transplant. The receptors originated from a child aged 2 to 10 with inherited bone marrow failure, due to receive a stem cell transplant.

This clonotype was detected ten times or more. CDR3 bases: TGTGCCATCAGTGAGCCCTCGTACCAAGAGACCCAGTACTTC. Amino acids: CAISEPSYQETQYF. This chain connects TRBV10-3 to TRBJ2-5; D remains unclear. CDR3 length equals 14 residues. With 2 bases removed from V and 0 bases from J, the gap between germline ends came to 7 bases. CDR1 is ENHRY and CDR2 is SYGVKD in the germline V gene.

The CDR3 nucleotides read TGTGCCAGCAGTTGGGGCCACGAGCAGTACTTC. Translated, it gives CASSWGHEQYF. This chain connects TRBV12-3 or TRBV12-4 to TRBJ2-7, with D possibly being TRBD1 (5 bases). V was cut by 4 bases and J by 5 bases, with 6 bases left in between. The CDR3 runs to 11 residues.

This sequence joins TRBV19 and TRBJ1-5, with unresolved D. The CDR3 spans 13 residues. CDR1 is LNHDA, CDR2 SQIVND, per germline (reference sequence). V lost 8 bases to trimming and J lost 9 bases, with 17 bases between them. The CDR3 reads CASPLDREPPQHF. The CDR3 DNA reads TGTGCCAGTCCCCTTGATCGAGAACCGCCCCAGCATTTT.

This clonotype was detected ten times or more. The rearrangement joins TRBV29-1 to TRBJ1-2; tentatively, D is TRBD1 (6 bases). Trimming took 0 bases from V and 5 from J, leaving 7 bases between them. Germline V CDR1 and CDR2: SQVTM, ANQGSEA. This CDR3 has 12 amino acids. CDR3 DNA: TGCAGCGTTGAAGACAGGGGTTATGGCTACACCTTC. It translates to CSVEDRGYGYTF.

The J gene is TRBJ1-5, the V gene TRBV6-1; D might be TRBD1 (5 bases). V gave up 2 bases and J gave up 1 base, with 9 bases separating them. CDR1 is MNHNS, CDR2 SASEGT, per germline. This CDR3 has 15 amino acids. The CDR3 sequence is CASSEQGSSNQPQHF. CDR3 in DNA: TGTGCCAGCAGTGAACAGGGATCAAGCAATCAGCCCCAGCATTTT.

The chain combines TRBV12-3 or TRBV12-4 with TRBJ2-1; the match to TRBD2 covers 7 bases. The CDR3 is 14 amino acids. Germline trimming cut 7 bases from V and 10 bases from J; bases unmatched to any gene: 13. The CDR3 DNA reads TGTGCCAGCACCGCCCGGACTAGAGCAGGCGAGCAGTTCTTC. This translates into CASTARTRAGEQFF.